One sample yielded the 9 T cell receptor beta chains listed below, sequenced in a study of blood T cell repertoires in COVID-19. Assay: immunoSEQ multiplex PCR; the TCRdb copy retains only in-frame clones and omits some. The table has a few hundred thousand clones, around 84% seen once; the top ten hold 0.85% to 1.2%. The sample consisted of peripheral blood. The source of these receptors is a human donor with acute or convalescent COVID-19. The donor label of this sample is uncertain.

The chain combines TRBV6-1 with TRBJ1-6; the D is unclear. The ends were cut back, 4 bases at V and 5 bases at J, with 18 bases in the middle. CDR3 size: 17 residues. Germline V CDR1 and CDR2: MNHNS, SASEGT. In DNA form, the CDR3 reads TGTGCCAGCAGTGTTTCGGACTCTTCCCGCAATAATTCACCCCTCCACTTT. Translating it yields CASSVSDSSRNNSPLHF.

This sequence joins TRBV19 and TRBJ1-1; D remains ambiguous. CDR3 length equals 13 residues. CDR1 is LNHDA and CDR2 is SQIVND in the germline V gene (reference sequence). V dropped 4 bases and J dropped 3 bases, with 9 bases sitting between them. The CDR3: CASSTTGDTEAFF. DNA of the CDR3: TGTGCCAGTAGTACCACCGGGGACACTGAAGCTTTCTTT.

The CDR3 protein is CASSTRRGWNTEAFF. DNA of the CDR3: TGTGCCAGCAGTACACGGCGGGGATGGAACACTGAAGCTTTCTTT. The chain joins TRBV27 to TRBJ1-1, with no clear D. Germline V CDR1 and CDR2: MNHEY, SMNVEV (reference sequence). Trimming took off 5 bases at V and 1 base at J, with 14 bases between the two ends. CDR3 size: 15 residues.

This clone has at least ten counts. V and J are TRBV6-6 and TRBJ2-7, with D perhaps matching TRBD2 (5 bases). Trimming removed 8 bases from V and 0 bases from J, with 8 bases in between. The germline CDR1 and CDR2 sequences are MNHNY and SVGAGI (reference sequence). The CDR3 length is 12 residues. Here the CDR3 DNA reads TGTGCCAGCGCCGGACTCTCCTACGAGCAGTACTTC. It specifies CASAGLSYEQYF.

The DNA of the CDR3 is TGTGCCAGCAGTTCCCCCGGTCTTAGCTCCTACGAGCAGTACTTC. This codes for CASSSPGLSSYEQYF. The gene calls are TRBV6-5 and TRBJ2-7; no definite D call. The CDR3 extends over 15 amino acids. Germline V gene data show CDR1 as MNHEY and CDR2 as SVGAGI. The V and J ends lost 4 bases and 0 bases respectively, with 13 bases between them.

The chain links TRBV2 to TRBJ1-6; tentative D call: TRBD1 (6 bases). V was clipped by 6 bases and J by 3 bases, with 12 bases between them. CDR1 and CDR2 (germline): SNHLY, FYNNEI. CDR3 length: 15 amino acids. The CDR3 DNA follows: TGTGCCAGCAGCATAACAGGGATCTATAATTCACCCCTCCACTTT. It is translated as CASSITGIYNSPLHF.

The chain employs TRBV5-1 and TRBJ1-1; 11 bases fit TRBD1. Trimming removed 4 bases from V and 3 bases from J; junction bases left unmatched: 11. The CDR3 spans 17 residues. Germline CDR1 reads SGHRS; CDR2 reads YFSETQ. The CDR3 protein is CASSGGQGEGGYTEAFF. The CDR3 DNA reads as TGCGCCAGCAGCGGGGGACAGGGGGAGGGAGGTTACACTGAAGCTTTCTTT.

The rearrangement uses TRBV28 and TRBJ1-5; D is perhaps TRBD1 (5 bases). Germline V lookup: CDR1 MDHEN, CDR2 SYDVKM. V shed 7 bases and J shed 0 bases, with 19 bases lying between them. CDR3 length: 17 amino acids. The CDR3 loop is CASNSEGGGYSNQPQHF. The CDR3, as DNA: TGTGCCAGCAACTCAGAGGGCGGGGGATATAGCAATCAGCCCCAGCATTTT.

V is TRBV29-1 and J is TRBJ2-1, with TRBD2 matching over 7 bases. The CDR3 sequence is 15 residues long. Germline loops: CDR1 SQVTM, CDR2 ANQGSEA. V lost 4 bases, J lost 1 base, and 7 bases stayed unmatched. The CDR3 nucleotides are TGCAGCGTTGGTGGCGGGAGCGGGTCCTACAATGAGCAGTTCTTC. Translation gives CSVGGGSGSYNEQFF.